The T cell receptor (beta chain) under discussion was sequenced for a study of patients and donors after allogeneic stem cell transplantation. Trimming removed 6 bases from V and 6 bases from J, with 11 bases in between. The length of the CDR3 is 11 residues. CDR1 and CDR2 (germline): DFQATT, SNEGSKA (reference sequence). TCRdb used MiXCR to reprocess the RT-PCR reads, holding one entry per CDR3 protein. The sample carries over 150,000 distinct CDR3 sequences, 41% recorded once. Sequenced: blood, either unsorted or a sorted T cell fraction (not recorded which). The sequence derives from a human donor who was either an allogeneic HSCT recipient or a stem cell or donor lymphocyte infusion donor (not recorded which). It is not recorded whose cells these are; they may come from a transplant donor. The chain couples TRBV20-1 to TRBJ1-2; D is perhaps TRBD1 (5 bases). This chain's CDR3 is CSAMEDNGYTF. The CDR3 DNA reads TGCAGTGCCATGGAGGACAATGGCTACACCTTC.